These 30 T cell receptor beta chains originate from one sample sequenced in a study of T cell responses to AZD1222 COVID-19 vaccine. Some clones are missing from TCRdb's copy, which holds only in-frame ones; the method was immunoSEQ multiplex PCR. The sample contains approximately 130,000 clones, approximately 93% of which appear only once. The specimen comprised peripheral blood, sampled on day 0 of AZD1222 vaccination. The receptors were sampled from an adult in good health.

The chain uses TRBV6-5 and TRBJ1-4; 7 bases fit TRBD1. The germline gives CDR1 MNHEY, CDR2 SVGAGI. V dropped 3 bases and J dropped 7; count of bases not matched to a gene: 5. The CDR3 is 14 residues long. CDR3 sequence (DNA): TGTGCCAGCAGTTATCGTAACAGGGGTGAAAAACTGTTTTTT. It yields the protein CASSYRNRGEKLFF.

The chain couples TRBV5-1 to TRBJ2-3; TRBD1 matches at 7 bases. The germline V gene has CDR1 SGHRS and CDR2 YFSETQ. CDR3 length equals 15 residues. V was clipped by 4 bases and J by 4 bases; unmatched bases: 9. CDR3 sequence (DNA): TGCGCCAGCAGCATAGGGAGCCAGGGGGCAGATACGCAGTATTTT. Translation gives CASSIGSQGADTQYF.

This clone was counted once. V is TRBV6-5 and J is TRBJ1-6, with D perhaps TRBD1 (6 bases). The CDR3 loop spans 12 amino acids. With 8 bases removed from V and 10 bases from J, the gap between germline ends came to 12 bases. CDR1 and CDR2 from the germline V gene are MNHEY and SVGAGI. The CDR3 spells CASGTPGSPLHF. The CDR3 DNA is TGTGCCAGCGGGACACCGGGGTCACCCCTCCACTTT.

The chain is built from TRBV10-3 and TRBJ1-2; the match to TRBD1 covers 7 bases. The CDR3 consists of 14 residues. J gave up 3 bases and V 7 bases, and 8 bases lay outside the gene matches. CDR1 and CDR2 from the germline V gene are ENHRY and SYGVKD. The CDR3 spells CAITPGQSYYGYTF. DNA of the CDR3: TGTGCCATCACCCCGGGACAGTCGTACTATGGCTACACCTTC.

This chain joins TRBV6-4 and TRBJ2-1; 7 nucleotides align to TRBD1. The CDR3 is made up of 12 amino acids. Unmatched junction bases numbered 3, after V lost 8 bases and J lost 5 bases. Per germline, CDR1 MRHNA and CDR2 SNTAGT. The CDR3 spells CASQDRDNEQFF. The CDR3 region has the DNA TGTGCCAGCCAAGACAGGGACAATGAGCAGTTCTTC.

This chain connects TRBV7-8 to TRBJ2-7, with TRBD2 matching over 9 bases. V gave up 3 bases and J gave up 6 bases; unmatched junction bases: 6. Germline V gene data show CDR1 as SGHVS and CDR2 as FQNEAQ. The CDR3 length is 14 residues. CDR3 nucleotide sequence: TGTGCCAGCAGCTTTCAGCGGGGGGTCGGCGAGCAGTACTTC. Amino acid sequence: CASSFQRGVGEQYF.

This clone was seen a single time. J is TRBJ2-3 and V is TRBV7-6; TRBD2 matches 15 bases. Losses at the gene ends were 5 bases for V and 7 bases for J; bases not matched to a gene: 4. The CDR3 spans 15 residues. The germline gives CDR1 SGHVS, CDR2 FNYEAQ. The CDR3 sequence: CASSGTSGGTYTQYF. CDR3 sequence (DNA): TGTGCCAGCAGCGGGACTAGCGGGGGGACCTATACGCAGTATTTT. Full variable domain (rest looked up from reference TRBV7-6 and TRBJ2-3): GAGVSQSPRYKVTKRGQDVALRCDPISGHVSLYWYRQALGQGPEFLTYFNYEAQQDKSGLPNDRFSAERPEGSISTLTIQRTEQRDSAMYRCASSGTSGGTYTQYFGPGTRLTVL.

This chain links TRBV20-1 with TRBJ1-2, with D uncertain. The CDR3 is 10 residues long. The V end was cut by 6 bases, the J end by 3 bases, with 5 bases between. Germline loops: CDR1 DFQATT, CDR2 SNEGSKA (reference sequence). The CDR3 DNA sequence: TGCAGTGCCCTATACTATGGCTACACCTTC. Its translation is CSALYYGYTF.

The chain links TRBV9 to TRBJ2-7, with TRBD1 matching over 7 bases. CDR3 length equals 14 residues. The V segment lost 3 bases and the J segment 7 bases; nucleotides outside the gene matches: 10. Germline CDR1 is SGDLS and CDR2 is YYNGEE. The CDR3 spells CASSARPQGWEQYF. CDR3 nucleotides: TGTGCCAGCAGCGCCCGTCCACAGGGGTGGGAGCAGTACTTC. The full variable domain, rest sourced from reference TRBV9 and TRBJ2-7, is DSGVTQTPKHLITATGQRVTLRCSPRSGDLSVYWYQQSLDQGLQFLIQYYNGEERAKGNILERFSAQQFPDLHSELNLSSLELGDSALYFCASSARPQGWEQYFGPGTRLTVT.

The chain carries TRBV4-1 and TRBJ2-1; no clear D. The germline gives CDR1 MGHRA, CDR2 YSYEKL. V was pared by 3 bases and J by 12 bases, with 15 bases between. The CDR3 is made up of 13 amino acids. For the CDR3, the DNA is TGCGCCAGCAGCCAGGCAAGGACGAGTGGGCAGTTCTTC. Protein sequence: CASSQARTSGQFF.

The chain has TRBV7-9 and TRBJ2-5; D may be TRBD2 (5 bases). V was shortened by 5 bases and J by 0 bases, with 13 bases between the two germline ends. Germline CDR1 reads SEHNR; CDR2 reads FQNEAQ (reference sequence). This CDR3 comprises 15 residues. CDR3 in amino acids: CASSPRTLNQETQYF. The CDR3 DNA follows: TGTGCCAGCAGCCCCCGGACTCTAAACCAAGAGACCCAGTACTTC.

In its sample, this clone was seen once. The rearrangement links TRBV6-2 or TRBV6-3 to TRBJ1-1; D perhaps matches TRBD1 (6 bases). The CDR3 extends over 16 amino acids. V lost 6 bases and J 4 bases, leaving 21 bases between the germline ends. Germline CDR1 MNHEY, CDR2 SVGEGT. In DNA, the CDR3 is TGTGCCAGCAGCGCTGACCTAGGGGGTTGGCTCACTGAAGCTTTCTTT. Translated: CASSADLGGWLTEAFF.

This chain connects TRBV9 to TRBJ1-1; the D is unclear. CDR3 length: 13 amino acids. CDR1 SGDLS and CDR2 YYNGEE come from the germline V gene. The V gene lost 0 bases and the J gene lost 5 bases, with 8 bases spanning the gap. The DNA for the CDR3 is TGTGCCAGCAGCGTAGAAGCGAGGACTGAAGCTTTCTTT. Its protein product is CASSVEARTEAFF.

V and J are TRBV7-2 and TRBJ2-3, with 11 nucleotides matching TRBD2. This CDR3 has 16 amino acids. V dropped 5 bases and J dropped 2; count of bases not matched to a gene: 6. In germline, CDR1 is SGHTA, CDR2 FQGNSA. The CDR3 loop is CASSPFSGGATDTQYF. Written as DNA, the CDR3 is TGTGCCAGCAGCCCCTTTAGCGGGGGGGCCACAGATACGCAGTATTTT.

This chain connects TRBV27 to TRBJ1-2; 10 nucleotides align to TRBD1. The CDR3 loop spans 15 amino acids. Trimming took 2 bases from V and 7 from J; bases not matched to a gene: 7. Germline V lookup: CDR1 MNHEY, CDR2 SMNVEV (reference sequence). CDR3 DNA: TGTGCCAGCAGTTTAACAAGGGGGACAGGGGTTGGCTACACCTTC. Translating gives CASSLTRGTGVGYTF.

The V gene is TRBV7-3, the J gene TRBJ2-2; weak D call: TRBD2 (5 bases). In germline, CDR1 is SGHTA, CDR2 FQGTGA. Between the trimmed V and J ends, which lost 1 base and 4 bases, there was a span of 7 bases. The CDR3 covers 14 residues. CDR3 protein: CASSLMGSTGELFF. The CDR3 bases are TGTGCCAGCAGCTTAATGGGGAGCACCGGGGAGCTGTTTTTT.

The rearrangement uses TRBV5-4 and TRBJ1-5; maybe TRBD1 (6 bases). The V gene's germline CDR1 is SGHNT and CDR2 YYREEE (reference sequence). Trimming removed 0 bases from V and 1 base from J, with 11 bases in between. The CDR3 is made up of 16 amino acids. The chain's CDR3 is CASSLGPTGSNQPQHF. The CDR3 bases are TGTGCCAGCAGCTTGGGCCCCACAGGGAGCAATCAGCCCCAGCATTTT.

This rearrangement joins TRBV11-2 to TRBJ1-1; no reliable D call. The CDR3 runs to 15 residues. Germline CDR1 SGHAT, CDR2 FQNNGV. V was trimmed by 2 bases and J by 2 bases, leaving 12 bases between them. CDR3 residues: CASSLLAQLNTEAFF. For the CDR3, the DNA is TGTGCCAGCAGCTTATTAGCGCAGCTCAACACTGAAGCTTTCTTT.

CDR3 loop: CASSFSVWETQYF. The CDR3 DNA sequence: TGTGCCAGCAGCTTCTCCGTTTGGGAGACCCAGTACTTC. The rearrangement joins TRBV5-6 to TRBJ2-5; D is unresolved. This CDR3 has 13 amino acids. CDR1 and CDR2 from the germline V gene are SGHDT and YYEEEE. V lost 2 bases to trimming and J lost 5 bases, with 10 bases between them.

The V gene is TRBV5-5, the J gene TRBJ1-1; 9 bases agree with TRBD1. The V gene's germline CDR1 is SGHKS and CDR2 YYEKEE (reference sequence). This CDR3 has 16 residues. The V gene end was trimmed by 5 bases and the J gene end by 1 base; junction bases not matched to a gene: 9. The CDR3 sequence is CASRDRTGVRNTEAFF. The CDR3 DNA reads TGTGCCAGCAGAGATCGGACAGGGGTAAGGAACACTGAAGCTTTCTTT.

This rearrangement joins TRBV10-3 to TRBJ1-6, with 7 bases that match TRBD1. Trimming removed 7 bases from V and 7 bases from J; junction bases left unmatched: 7. The CDR3 runs 14 residues. CDR1 ENHRY and CDR2 SYGVKD come from the germline V gene. In DNA, the CDR3 is TGTGCCATCACTTGGGACAGAAAGAATTCACCCCTCCACTTT. This encodes CAITWDRKNSPLHF.

The chain links TRBV25-1 to TRBJ2-7; 8 nucleotides align to TRBD1. The trim removed 10 bases at V and 2 bases at J, leaving 10 bases unmatched. This CDR3 region has 14 residues. Germline assignment: CDR1 MGHDK and CDR2 SYGVNS. This CDR3 reads CAILGDRGPYEQYF. Here the CDR3 DNA reads TGTGCCATCTTGGGAGACAGGGGACCCTACGAGCAGTACTTC.

This chain connects TRBV2 to TRBJ1-4; TRBD1 aligns across 8 bases. J was trimmed by 5 bases and V by 7 bases; bases with no gene match: 6. Germline V lookup: CDR1 SNHLY, CDR2 FYNNEI. This CDR3 is built from 14 residues. CDR3 sequence (DNA): TGTGCCAGCAAAAACAGGGGGGGAAATGAAAAACTGTTTTTT. Its protein product is CASKNRGGNEKLFF.

The chain combines TRBV27 with TRBJ2-3, with D hard to call. The germline V gene has CDR1 MNHEY and CDR2 SMNVEV (reference sequence). The V end was cut by 5 bases, the J end by 0 bases, with 12 bases between. The CDR3 contains 15 residues. CDR3 sequence reads: CASSPRLRSTDTQYF. Written as DNA, the CDR3 is TGTGCCAGCAGTCCCCGTTTGCGGAGCACAGATACGCAGTATTTT.

The CDR3 DNA is TGTGCCAGCAGTGACGGGGGCTCCGCCATATATTTT. Its translation: CASSDGGSAIYF. The genes are TRBV2 and TRBJ1-3, with D possibly being TRBD1 (6 bases). The CDR3 loop spans 12 amino acids. With 3 bases removed from V and 11 bases from J, the gap between germline ends came to 11 bases. CDR1 is SNHLY, CDR2 FYNNEI, per germline.

J is TRBJ2-7 and V is TRBV12-3 or TRBV12-4; D might be TRBD2 (5 bases). V lost 4 bases and J 6 bases, leaving 13 bases between the germline ends. The CDR3 runs 13 residues. CDR3 amino acids: CASSWRQAGEQYF. Written as DNA, the CDR3 is TGTGCCAGCAGTTGGAGGCAGGCCGGCGAGCAGTACTTC.

This clone has a single count. This chain joins TRBV7-3 and TRBJ2-7; 7 bases are shared with TRBD2. Germline V CDR1 and CDR2: SGHTA, FQGTGA. The V and J ends lost 5 bases and 2 bases, in that order; junction bases with no gene match: 9. The CDR3 totals 15 residues. The chain's CDR3 is CASSLAGDPTYEQYF. The CDR3 nucleotides are TGTGCCAGCAGCCTGGCGGGGGACCCTACCTACGAGCAGTACTTC.

This sequence joins TRBV5-1 and TRBJ1-1; maybe TRBD1 (6 bases). The germline gives CDR1 SGHRS, CDR2 YFSETQ. The CDR3 spans 15 residues. The V gene lost 3 bases and the J gene lost 4 bases, with 16 bases spanning the gap. The CDR3 reads CASSSKTGITTEAFF. As DNA, the CDR3 is TGCGCCAGCAGCTCCAAAACAGGGATCACCACTGAAGCTTTCTTT.

The chain is built from TRBV6-5 and TRBJ1-5; D is perhaps TRBD1 (5 bases). Germline V gene data show CDR1 as MNHEY and CDR2 as SVGAGI. Trimming shortened V by 6 bases and J by 7 bases, and 13 bases separated the two germline ends. The CDR3 sequence is 13 residues long. CDR3 in DNA: TGTGCCAGCAGCACACAGGCGCAGCAGCCCCAGCATTTT. This sequence encodes CASSTQAQQPQHF.

V gene TRBV13 combines with J gene TRBJ1-3; 7 bases fit TRBD1. Trimming took 6 bases from V and 0 from J; bases not matched to a gene: 5. Germline V gives CDR1 PRHDT, CDR2 FYEKMQ (reference sequence). The CDR3 is made up of 15 amino acids. In nucleotides, the CDR3 is TGTGCCAGCAGGTTGGGACAGCTCTCTGGAAACACCATATATTTT. Protein sequence: CASRLGQLSGNTIYF.